The T cell receptor (beta chain) described here comes from a study of technical replicates of blood from several donors. The table lists this clone with a few counts. Germline V gives CDR1 SGHNT, CDR2 YYREEE (reference sequence). This CDR3 comprises 16 residues. Trimming pared 1 base from V and 5 bases from J, leaving 18 bases between. Libraries were prepared by immunoSEQ multiplex PCR; TCRdb keeps only in-frame clonotypes and omits some of them. The sample consists of 85,000 to 100,000 clones, more than 90% of them appearing once. The J gene is TRBJ1-1, the V gene TRBV5-4, with a weak D call TRBD1 (5 bases). This TCR was recovered from a human donor in good health. Sample: T cells isolated from PBMCs. The chain's CDR3 is CASSLSVGTVWTEAFF. DNA for the CDR3: TGTGCCAGCAGCTTGTCGGTGGGGACTGTATGGACTGAAGCTTTCTTT.